This T cell receptor beta chain was documented in a study of tumor and adjacent non-tumor tissue in lung cancer. At the level of the study: Stage I to III disease affected approximately 11 men and 5 women aged roughly 31 to 85.

This clonotype was detected a few times. Its antigen is currently unknown. Relative to the germline gene, one junction end is altered; a read error may explain this. This CDR3 has 16 amino acids. CDR1 and CDR2 (germline): DFQATT, SNEGSKA (reference sequence). Regarding the study as a whole: Significantly higher TCR diversity was found in tumor than normal lung.

A modified ARM-PCR protocol with three rounds of nested PCR amplified TCRbeta. TCRdb reprocessed the multiplex PCR reads with MiXCR, giving one entry per CDR3 protein. The sample records 65,000 to 95,000 distinct CDR3 sequences, around 70% being singletons. RNA was extracted from bulk tissue without any cell sorting. The V and J genes are TRBV20-1 and TRBJ2-4; 10 nucleotides align to TRBD2. The sample was lung tumor tissue. This clonotype was obtained from a woman in her 70s with non-small cell lung cancer. The CDR3 sequence: CSVRGASGRSENIQYF. The CDR3 nucleotides are TGCAGTGTTAGAGGAGCTAGCGGGAGATCGGAAAACATTCAGTACTTC.